This TCR beta chain was found in a study of Ad26.COV2.S vaccination and SARS-CoV-2 variants. Overall study: Ad26.COV2.S arm of COV1001 included the donor. Once, or twice with 56 days between doses, Ad26.COV2.S was given intramuscularly.

The treatment denotes: around 19 received Ad26.COV2.S at low or high dose, single or two shots; roughly five received placebo; per-sample allocation not given. Sampling happened 63 days after the first vaccine or placebo injection. This CDR3 is built from 11 residues. Germline CDR1 and CDR2: SGHRS and YFSETQ. Between the trimmed V and J ends, which lost 6 bases and 5 bases, there was a span of 5 bases. Profiled with immunoSEQ multiplex PCR; TCRdb holds only in-frame clones, not every one. The sample has some 480,000 clones; roughly 85% are singletons. The source material was peripheral blood, sampled in a trial of Ad26.COV2.S vaccine versus placebo. The source is a person between 18 and 65 years old who received the Ad26.COV2.S COVID-19 vaccine or a placebo. V gene TRBV5-1 combines with J gene TRBJ2-2; D is undetermined. CDR3 in DNA: TGCGCCAGCATGGGTACCGGGGAGCTGTTTTTT. Residues: CASMGTGELFF.